The 14 T cell receptor beta chains in this list originate from one sample, sequenced in a study of cytomegalovirus exposure and HLA in healthy donors. The PCR ran on 60 Vbeta and 13 Jbeta primers. Sequencing was performed with immunoSEQ multiplex PCR; in TCRdb, only in-frame clones are kept and a portion is missing. The repertoire holds 45,000 to 60,000 clones, with about three quarters as singletons. The material sequenced was PBMCs. The origin of the receptors is a woman between 50 and 59 years old in good health and CMV-seronegative.

The V call is TRBV7-3, the J call TRBJ1-1; D is perhaps TRBD1 (6 bases). The germline CDR1 and CDR2 sequences are SGHTA and FQGTGA. V gave up 6 bases and J gave up 5 bases, with 22 bases separating them. The length of the CDR3 is 16 residues. CDR3 nucleotides: TGTGCCAGCAGTTCTTCCGGGACAATGGTTGGAACTGAAGCTTTCTTT. This gives the protein CASSSSGTMVGTEAFF. Variable domain in full (rest from reference TRBV7-3 and TRBJ1-1): GAGVSQTPSNKVTEKGKYVELRCDPISGHTALYWYRQSLGQGPEFLIYFQGTGAADDSGLPNDRFFAVRPEGSVSTLKIQRTERGDSAVYLCASSSSGTMVGTEAFFGQGTRLTVV.

The table lists this clone with a few counts. J is TRBJ1-2 and V is TRBV6-1; a possible D gene is TRBD1 (6 bases). The germline gives CDR1 MNHNS, CDR2 SASEGT. V dropped 6 bases and J dropped 0 bases, with 11 bases sitting between them. The CDR3 extends over 14 amino acids. CDR3 residues: CASRDGQTNYGYTF. CDR3 sequence (DNA): TGTGCCAGCAGGGACGGACAGACTAACTATGGCTACACCTTC.

V gene TRBV5-8 combines with J gene TRBJ1-2, with D maybe TRBD1 (5 bases). V was pared by 1 base and J by 4 bases, with 14 bases between. Germline assignment: CDR1 SGHTS and CDR2 YDEGEE. This CDR3 has 15 residues. The CDR3 spells CASSLWGDQSYGYTF. CDR3 DNA sequence: TGTGCCAGCAGCTTGTGGGGCGATCAGTCCTATGGCTACACCTTC. The whole variable domain, filled in from reference TRBV5-8 and TRBJ1-2, reads EAGVTQSPTHLIKTRGQQATLRCSPISGHTSVYWYQQALGLGLQFLLWYDEGEERNRGNFPPRFSGRQFPNYSSELNVNALELEDSALYLCASSLWGDQSYGYTFGSGTRLTVV.

This clone has only one observation. The rearrangement uses TRBV2 and TRBJ2-2; the match to TRBD2 covers 7 bases. J lost 1 base, V lost 9 bases, and 5 bases had no gene match. Looked up from germline, CDR1 is SNHLY and CDR2 is FYNNEI. This CDR3 has 14 amino acids. Here the CDR3 DNA reads TGTGCCAGTATAGCGGGCAAGAACACCGGGGAGCTGTTTTTT. Translated, it gives CASIAGKNTGELFF.

A few counts support this clone. The rearrangement joins TRBV7-8 to TRBJ1-6; D call uncertain. Germline V gene lookup returns CDR1 SGHVS and CDR2 FQNEAQ. Trimming left V 1 base short and J 8 bases short, with 12 bases between. The CDR3 is 15 amino acids. The chain's CDR3 is CASSLGRNQHSPLHF. The CDR3 DNA reads as TGTGCCAGCAGCTTAGGCAGGAACCAACATTCACCCCTCCACTTT. The full variable domain, rest sourced from reference TRBV7-8 and TRBJ1-6, is GAGVSQSPRYKVAKRGQDVALRCDPISGHVSLFWYQQALGQGPEFLTYFQNEAQLDKSGLPSDRFFAERPEGSVSTLKIQRTQQEDSAVYLCASSLGRNQHSPLHFGNGTRLTVT.

V usage is TRBV18 and J usage is TRBJ1-4; D gene ambiguous. V was trimmed by 2 bases and J by 7 bases, leaving 17 bases between them. This CDR3 region has 16 residues. Germline V gene data show CDR1 as KGHSH and CDR2 as LQKENI. The CDR3, as DNA: TGTGCCAGCTCACCAATGGCAGGCCCTCAATCTGAAAAACTGTTTTTT. This translates into CASSPMAGPQSEKLFF.

This clone turned up a few times. V gene TRBV28 combines with J gene TRBJ1-4; no clear D. CDR3 length equals 15 residues. Germline CDR1 MDHEN, CDR2 SYDVKM. The V and J ends lost 3 bases and 3 bases respectively, with 11 bases between them. Here the CDR3 DNA reads TGTGCCAGCAGTTTCTTGGCCTCCGCTAATGAAAAACTGTTTTTT. This sequence encodes CASSFLASANEKLFF.

The chain combines TRBV27 with TRBJ1-5, with 9 positions matching TRBD1. Germline values: CDR1 MNHEY, CDR2 SMNVEV (reference sequence). Germline trimming cut 7 bases from V and 7 bases from J; bases unmatched to any gene: 2. The CDR3 is 12 amino acids. CDR3 protein: CASNDRGQPQHF. The CDR3, as DNA: TGTGCCAGCAATGACAGGGGGCAGCCCCAGCATTTT.

The rearrangement links TRBV7-6 to TRBJ1-2; D gene unclear. V was shortened by 5 bases and J by 4 bases, with 11 bases between the two germline ends. The CDR3 contains 13 residues. CDR1 SGHVS and CDR2 FNYEAQ come from the germline V gene. The CDR3 bases are TGTGCCAGCAGCGCAGACAATAGCTATGGCTACACCTTC. This encodes CASSADNSYGYTF. The variable domain in full, with the rest retrieved from reference TRBV7-6 and TRBJ1-2, is GAGVSQSPRYKVTKRGQDVALRCDPISGHVSLYWYRQALGQGPEFLTYFNYEAQQDKSGLPNDRFSAERPEGSISTLTIQRTEQRDSAMYRCASSADNSYGYTFGSGTRLTVV.

This clone appeared once. The rearrangement joins TRBV30 to TRBJ2-1, with a weak D call TRBD1 (5 bases). V gave up 4 bases and J gave up 0 bases, with 10 bases separating them. The CDR3 totals 14 residues. Germline assignment: CDR1 GTSNPN and CDR2 SVGIG (reference sequence). This CDR3 reads CAWTPDNSYNEQFF. CDR3 sequence (DNA): TGTGCCTGGACCCCGGACAACTCCTACAATGAGCAGTTCTTC.

The chain combines TRBV28 with TRBJ1-2, with TRBD1 matching over 9 bases. The CDR3 is 16 residues long. After removal of 2 bases from V and 2 bases from J, the junction contained 6 bases not matched to a gene. CDR1 and CDR2 from the germline V gene are MDHEN and SYDVKM. The CDR3: CASSLGGTGLNYGYTF. The CDR3 nucleotides read TGTGCCAGCAGTTTAGGGGGGACAGGGTTAAACTATGGCTACACCTTC.

This clone was counted only a few times. The chain carries TRBV13 and TRBJ2-2; D is unresolved. The CDR3 consists of 14 residues. V lost 2 bases to trimming and J lost 6 bases, with 10 bases between them. Germline CDR1 reads PRHDT; CDR2 reads FYEKMQ (reference sequence). The CDR3 bases are TGTGCCAGCAGCTTATACGGGTATCCCGGGGAGCTGTTTTTT. Translation: CASSLYGYPGELFF.

V is TRBV11-2 and J is TRBJ1-2, with D possibly TRBD1 on 6 matching bases. This CDR3 contains 13 residues. Trimming cost V 5 bases and J 2 bases, with 9 bases left between them. The germline V gene has CDR1 SGHAT and CDR2 FQNNGV. CDR3 in amino acids: CASSLGQNYGYTF. The CDR3 DNA reads TGTGCCAGCAGCCTTGGACAGAACTATGGCTACACCTTC.

The table lists this clone with a few counts. The chain is built from TRBV7-9 and TRBJ2-7, with TRBD1 matching over 10 bases. Germline V gene lookup returns CDR1 SEHNR and CDR2 FQNEAQ (reference sequence). J gave up 0 bases and V 10 bases, and 3 bases lay outside the gene matches. The length of the CDR3 is 13 residues. CDR3 DNA sequence: TGTGCCATTGACAGGGGGCCCTCCTACGAGCAGTACTTC. As protein: CAIDRGPSYEQYF.